Listed below are T cell receptor beta chains from one sample, sequenced in a study of T-cell reconstitution after alpha-beta-depleted transplantation in children. TCRdb called the PCR reads again in MiXCR, with one record for every CDR3 protein. The sample holds 60,000 to 85,000 distinct CDR3 sequences, 15% to 20% seen once. The sample in question was PBMCs, mostly from graft donor cells, obtained 360 days after TCRalphabeta/CD19-depleted stem cell transplant. These receptors were collected from a male patient between 2 and 10 years old who had a stem cell transplant for acute lymphoblastic leukemia, so the T cells may come from the graft donor. CDR3s include the opening cysteine and the closing phenylalanine or tryptophan. D genes are given only for firm matches. Rows give clone size only sometimes, using once, few, many, or a class for an expanded clone.

v_gene	abundance	d_gene	j_gene	CDR3aa	CDR3nt
TRBV12-3/TRBV12-4	-	-	TRBJ2-5	CASSLGVSETQYF	TGTGCCAGCAGTTTAGGAGTTTCTGAGACCCAGTACTTC
TRBV12-3/TRBV12-4	-	TRBD2	TRBJ2-1	CASSLTSGISEQFF	TGTGCCAGCAGTTTGACTAGCGGGATTAGTGAGCAGTTCTTC
TRBV6-4	-	TRBD2	TRBJ2-1	CASSALGGSSYNEQFF	TGTGCCAGCAGTGCCCTGGGAGGGAGCTCCTACAATGAGCAGTTCTTC
TRBV12-3/TRBV12-4	many	-	TRBJ2-3	CASSLLDTQYF	TGTGCCAGCAGTTTACTGGATACGCAGTATTTT
TRBV4-2	-	-	TRBJ2-1	CASSQDSLAFYNEQFF	TGTGCCAGCAGCCAAGATAGTCTAGCCTTTTACAATGAGCAGTTCTTC
TRBV10-3	-	TRBD1	TRBJ2-1	CAISDSPLLGTGGNEQFF	TGTGCCATCAGTGATTCTCCACTCCTCGGGACAGGTGGAAATGAGCAGTTCTTC
TRBV20-1	few	TRBD2	TRBJ2-7	CSARDQAGANEQYF	TGCAGTGCTAGAGATCAAGCGGGAGCCAACGAGCAGTACTTC
TRBV24-1	few	-	TRBJ1-2	CATNSPRSYGYTF	TGTGCCACCAACAGCCCCCGCTCCTATGGCTACACCTTC
TRBV12-3/TRBV12-4	few	TRBD2	TRBJ2-1	CACSLRFSSGISYNEQFF	TGTGCCTGCAGTTTGCGGTTTTCTAGCGGAATTTCCTACAATGAGCAGTTCTTC
TRBV27	few	TRBD2	TRBJ2-2	CASSGTGTSGRTGELFF	TGTGCCAGCAGTGGGACCGGGACTAGCGGGAGAACCGGGGAGCTGTTTTTT
TRBV7-9	-	-	TRBJ2-3	CASSLTRLYTQYF	TGTGCCAGCAGCTTAACGAGGCTGTATACGCAGTATTTT
TRBV7-9	-	TRBD2	TRBJ2-7	CASSLRGGRSYEQYF	TGTGCCAGCAGCTTAAGGGGCGGGAGAAGCTACGAGCAGTACTTC
TRBV6-5	few	TRBD2	TRBJ2-1	CASNLGLGFEQFF	TGTGCCAGCAACCTGGGACTAGGCTTTGAGCAGTTCTTC
TRBV7-9	many	-	TRBJ2-7	CASRGRQGAYSYEQYF	TGTGCCTCGCGGGGGAGGCAGGGGGCCTACTCCTACGAGCAGTACTTC
TRBV19	-	-	TRBJ2-1	CASSKDEGRHEQFF	TGTGCCAGTAGTAAAGACGAGGGCCGACATGAGCAGTTCTTC
TRBV6-1	few	-	TRBJ2-7	CASSAYYEQYF	TGTGCCAGCAGTGCCTACTACGAGCAGTACTTC
TRBV5-1	-	-	TRBJ2-3	CASSLVSATGTDTQYF	TGCGCCAGCAGCTTGGTATCGGCCACGGGCACAGATACGCAGTATTTT
TRBV27	-	-	TRBJ2-7	CASSTGGEQYF	TGTGCCAGCAGTACCGGGGGAGAGCAGTACTTC
TRBV5-1	few	-	TRBJ1-5	CASSSRPGNQPQHF	TGCGCCAGCAGCTCCAGACCAGGGAATCAGCCCCAGCATTTT
TRBV20-1	-	TRBD2	TRBJ2-4	CSALAGGGKNIQYF	TGCAGTGCTCTAGCGGGAGGTGGGAAAAACATTCAGTACTTC
TRBV12-3/TRBV12-4	-	-	TRBJ2-1	CASSFRGYNEQFF	TGTGCCAGCAGTTTTCGCGGTTACAATGAGCAGTTCTTC
TRBV12-3/TRBV12-4	many	TRBD2	TRBJ2-7	CASSRSGTTSYEQYF	TGTGCCAGCAGTCGCTCCGGGACTACTTCCTACGAGCAGTACTTC
TRBV7-9	-	TRBD1	TRBJ2-3	CASSFTRGTNTQYF	TGTGCCAGCAGCTTTACCAGGGGGACGAATACGCAGTATTTT
TRBV7-9	-	-	TRBJ2-7	CASSPRDEARQYF	TGTGCCAGCAGCCCACGGGACGAAGCGCGGCAGTACTTC
TRBV5-1	few	TRBD2	TRBJ2-5	CASSSSSGRVVTQYF	TGCGCCAGCAGCTCTTCTAGCGGGAGGGTTGTGACCCAGTACTTC
TRBV12-3/TRBV12-4	few	TRBD1	TRBJ1-1	CASRRNRGGTEAFF	TGTGCCAGCAGGCGAAACAGGGGCGGCACTGAAGCTTTCTTT
TRBV4-1	few	TRBD2	TRBJ2-1	CASSQGSAGGLYAEQFF	TGCGCCAGCAGCCAAGGGAGTGCGGGAGGGCTTTACGCTGAGCAGTTCTTC
TRBV29-1	few	-	TRBJ2-5	CSIGQSQETQYF	TGCAGCATCGGACAGAGCCAAGAGACCCAGTACTTC
TRBV10-3	-	TRBD2	TRBJ2-2	CAIRQGLNTGELFF	TGTGCCATCAGGCAGGGACTAAACACCGGGGAGCTGTTTTTT
TRBV7-9	-	-	TRBJ2-7	CASSLGRPTSSYEQYF	TGTGCCAGCAGCTTAGGTCGGCCAACGAGCTCCTACGAGCAGTACTTC
TRBV5-1	few	-	TRBJ2-2	CASSPQGSTGELFF	TGCGCCAGCAGCCCACAAGGAAGTACCGGGGAGCTGTTTTTT
TRBV5-5	-	TRBD2	TRBJ2-2	CASSLKLAGLSNTGELFF	TGTGCCAGCAGCTTGAAACTAGCGGGACTTTCGAACACCGGGGAGCTGTTTTTT
TRBV7-2	-	-	TRBJ2-3	CASSLDSPSTDTQYF	TGTGCCAGCAGCTTAGACAGCCCTAGCACAGATACGCAGTATTTT
TRBV3-1	-	TRBD1	TRBJ2-3	CASSHSGTGGTDTQYF	TGTGCCAGCAGCCACTCCGGGACAGGGGGCACAGATACGCAGTATTTT
TRBV20-1	few	-	TRBJ2-4	CSAVQGRGRNIQYF	TGCAGTGCTGTCCAGGGAAGGGGTAGAAACATTCAGTACTTC
TRBV12-3/TRBV12-4	-	TRBD1	TRBJ1-3	CASSSTGSSGNTIYF	TGTGCCAGCAGTTCGACAGGGAGCTCTGGAAACACCATATATTTT
TRBV6-4	-	TRBD2	TRBJ2-1	CASSPEGLADEQFF	TGTGCCAGCAGCCCCGAGGGACTAGCGGATGAGCAGTTCTTC